The clone carrying this T cell receptor beta chain was detected a few times. Its cognate antigen is unknown. TCRdb re-derived calls from the reads in MiXCR, one entry per CDR3 protein. The sample contains roughly 920,000 distinct CDR3 sequences, 30% to 40% of which appear only once. The record originates from a study of T cell repertoires in cytomegalovirus infection. Study in general: As its CMV epitopes, the study selected recently identified HLA-C-restricted and well-studied HLA-B-restricted targets. The study, taken as a whole, reports: The study identified carriers of CMV plus the relevant HLA from cumulative public TCR beta family frequency.

Germline loops: CDR1 SEHNR, CDR2 FQNEAQ (reference sequence). The V end was cut by 7 bases, the J end by 6 bases, with 19 bases between. The CDR3 runs 16 residues. Sequenced material: cultured CD8+ T cells from PBMCs, taken from culture after CMV antigen stimulation. The clonotype comes from a human donor in good health (CMV status not recorded). Some clones in this sample may be carry-over from other donors' samples. The chain joins TRBV7-9 to TRBJ1-6; perhaps TRBD1 as D (6 bases). The CDR3 bases are TGTGCCAGCAACAGGGACCGTCCGTCGGTTAATTCACCCCTCCACTTT. It codes for CASNRDRPSVNSPLHF.